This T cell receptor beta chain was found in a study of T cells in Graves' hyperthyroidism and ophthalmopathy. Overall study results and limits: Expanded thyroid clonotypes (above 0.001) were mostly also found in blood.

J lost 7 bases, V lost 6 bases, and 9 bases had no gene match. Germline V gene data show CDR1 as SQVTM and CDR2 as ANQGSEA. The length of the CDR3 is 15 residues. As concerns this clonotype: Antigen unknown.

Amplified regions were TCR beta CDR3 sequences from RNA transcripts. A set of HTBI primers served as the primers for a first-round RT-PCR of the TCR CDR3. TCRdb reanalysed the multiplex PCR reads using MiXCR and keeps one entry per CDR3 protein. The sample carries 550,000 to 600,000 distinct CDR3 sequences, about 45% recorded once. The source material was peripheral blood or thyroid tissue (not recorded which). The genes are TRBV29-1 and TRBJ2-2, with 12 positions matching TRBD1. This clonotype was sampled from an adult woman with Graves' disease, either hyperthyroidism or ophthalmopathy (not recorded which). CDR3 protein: CSVLPGQGANGELFF. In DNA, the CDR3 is TGCAGCGTACTACCGGGACAGGGGGCGAACGGGGAGCTGTTTTTT.